The clone carrying this TCR beta chain has more than one count but fewer than ten. The data originate from a study of blood T cell repertoires in COVID-19. In the study overall: The United States, Italy and Spain supplied acute and convalescent COVID-19 samples. The cDNA or gDNA used as material had been derived from T cells, B-cell-depleted T cells, or PBMCs.

In germline, CDR1 is LNHDA, CDR2 SQIVND (reference sequence). V lost 7 bases and J 0 bases, leaving 15 bases between the germline ends. This CDR3 spans 15 amino acids. Here immunoSEQ multiplex PCR was the method, and the copy in TCRdb shows in-frame clones only, minus some. The table records over 300,000 clones, 70% to 90% of them present only once. Self-reported history from a screening survey and questionnaire set each donor's cohort. Recovered status applied to Cohort 3 donors who had two consecutive negative PCRs. It also applied to those with clearance or with symptom resolution. The source material was PBMCs or T cells enriched from blood (not recorded which). The chain recombines TRBV19 with TRBJ1-1; D is uncertain. This clonotype originated in a woman aged 30 to 39 who had recovered from COVID-19. The DNA of the CDR3 is TGTGCCAGTATCCCCCTCGGGGTGGTGAACACTGAAGCTTTCTTT. As protein: CASIPLGVVNTEAFF.